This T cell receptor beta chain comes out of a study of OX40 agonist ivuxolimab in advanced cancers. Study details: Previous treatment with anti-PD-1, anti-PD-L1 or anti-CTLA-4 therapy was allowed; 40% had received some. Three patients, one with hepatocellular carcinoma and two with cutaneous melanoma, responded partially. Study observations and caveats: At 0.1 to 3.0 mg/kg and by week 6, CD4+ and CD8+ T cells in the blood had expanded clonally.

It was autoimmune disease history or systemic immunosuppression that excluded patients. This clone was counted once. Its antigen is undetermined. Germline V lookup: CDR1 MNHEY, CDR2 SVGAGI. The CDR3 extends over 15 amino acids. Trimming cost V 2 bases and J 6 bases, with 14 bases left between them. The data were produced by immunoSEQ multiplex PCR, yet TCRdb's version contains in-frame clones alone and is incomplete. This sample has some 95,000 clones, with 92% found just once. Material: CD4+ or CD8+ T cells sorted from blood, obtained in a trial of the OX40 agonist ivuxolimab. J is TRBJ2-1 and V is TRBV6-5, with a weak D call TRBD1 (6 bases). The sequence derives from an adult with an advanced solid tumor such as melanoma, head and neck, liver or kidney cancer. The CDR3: CASSYGQGSANEQFF. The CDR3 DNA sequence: TGTGCCAGCAGTTACGGTCAGGGGAGCGCCAATGAGCAGTTCTTC.